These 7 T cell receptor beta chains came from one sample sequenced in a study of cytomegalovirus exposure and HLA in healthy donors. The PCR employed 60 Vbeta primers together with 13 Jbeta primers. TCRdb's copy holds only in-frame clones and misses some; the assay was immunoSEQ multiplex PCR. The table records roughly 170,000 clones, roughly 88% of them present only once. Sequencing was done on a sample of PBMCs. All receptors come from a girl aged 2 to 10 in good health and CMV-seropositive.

CDR3 sequence (DNA): TGTGCCAGCAGCTTGGAGGCAGGGGCAGATACGCAGTATTTT. This gives the protein CASSLEAGADTQYF. The chain uses TRBV5-6 and TRBJ2-3; possible D gene TRBD1, 6 bases. V lost 0 bases, J lost 4 bases, and 9 bases lay in between. CDR1 SGHDT and CDR2 YYEEEE come from the germline V gene. The length of the CDR3 is 14 residues.

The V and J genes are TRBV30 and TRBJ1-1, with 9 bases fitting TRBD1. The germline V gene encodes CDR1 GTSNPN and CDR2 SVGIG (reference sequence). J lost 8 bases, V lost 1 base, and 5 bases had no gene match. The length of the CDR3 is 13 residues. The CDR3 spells CAWSADRGIEAFF. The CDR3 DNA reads TGTGCCTGGAGTGCGGACAGGGGTATCGAAGCTTTCTTT.

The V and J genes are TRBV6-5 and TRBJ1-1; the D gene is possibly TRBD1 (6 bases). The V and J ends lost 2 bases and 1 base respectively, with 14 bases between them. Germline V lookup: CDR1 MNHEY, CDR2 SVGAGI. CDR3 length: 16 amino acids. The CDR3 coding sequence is TGTGCCAGCAGTTACCTAAAAGGACAGTCGAACACTGAAGCTTTCTTT. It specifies CASSYLKGQSNTEAFF.

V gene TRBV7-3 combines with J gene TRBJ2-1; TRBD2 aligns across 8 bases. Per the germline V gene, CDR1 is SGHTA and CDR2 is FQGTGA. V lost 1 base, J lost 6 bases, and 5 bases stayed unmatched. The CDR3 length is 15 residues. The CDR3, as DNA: TGTGCCAGCAGCTTAAATGCGGGGGGACCCAATGAGCAGTTCTTC. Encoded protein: CASSLNAGGPNEQFF.

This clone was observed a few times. As DNA, the CDR3 is TGTGCCATCAGTGCGGCAGGAAACACCGGGGAGCTGTTTTTT. Its translation is CAISAAGNTGELFF. J is TRBJ2-2 and V is TRBV10-3; D is ambiguous. V was pared by 4 bases and J by 2 bases, with 8 bases between. CDR1 ENHRY and CDR2 SYGVKD come from the germline V gene. This CDR3 contains 14 residues.

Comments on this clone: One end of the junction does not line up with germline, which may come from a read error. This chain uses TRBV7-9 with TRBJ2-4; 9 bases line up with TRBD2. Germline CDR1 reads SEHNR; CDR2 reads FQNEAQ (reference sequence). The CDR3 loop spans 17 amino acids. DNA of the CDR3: TGTTCCAGCAGCACCCTAGCGGGGCAGGTAGCCAAAAACATTCAGTACTTC. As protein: CSSSTLAGQVAKNIQYF.

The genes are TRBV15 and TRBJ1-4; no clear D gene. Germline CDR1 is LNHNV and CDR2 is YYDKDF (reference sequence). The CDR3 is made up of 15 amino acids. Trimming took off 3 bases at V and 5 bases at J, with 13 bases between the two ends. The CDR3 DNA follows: TGTGCCACCAGCAGGGAGTCCAGATTGAATGAAAAACTGTTTTTT. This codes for CATSRESRLNEKLFF.